This T cell receptor (beta chain) was identified in a study of blood T cell repertoires in COVID-19. Study summary: The samples span acute and convalescent COVID-19 from the United States, Italy and Spain. The analysed material was cDNA or gDNA that came from T cells, B-cell-depleted T cells, or PBMCs.

In the study's own analysis: Amplification from reference gene primers served as the basis for estimated nucleated cell counts. TCRdb keeps only in-frame clones here, not all; method: immunoSEQ multiplex PCR. V, J and clone size are those of that table, while D and trimming were read from the DNA. The data hold around 61,000 clones, with about 81% observed a single time. Germline loops: CDR1 SGHTA, CDR2 FQGNSA. CDR3 length: 15 residues. V lost 0 bases and J 3 bases, leaving 11 bases between the germline ends. The origin of this receptor is a man older than 75 with acute or convalescent COVID-19. Specimen: peripheral blood. The V gene is TRBV7-2, the J gene TRBJ1-2, with a possible D match to TRBD1 (5 bases). This chain's CDR3 is CASSLAGGGYYGYTF. The DNA for the CDR3 is TGTGCCAGCAGCTTAGCCGGGGGAGGTTACTATGGCTACACCTTC.